This note documents a single T cell receptor (beta chain) sequence. Its antigen remains unknown. Trimming shortened V by 10 bases and J by 7 bases, and 20 bases separated the two germline ends. Germline V gene lookup returns CDR1 MNHEY and CDR2 SMNVEV (reference sequence). This CDR3 contains 14 residues. The sample belongs to a study of T cell responses to AZD1222 COVID-19 vaccine. Study observations and caveats: Spike-specific TCR breadth rose after two AZD1222 doses, and depth rose as well.

Generated by immunoSEQ multiplex PCR, the TCRdb table keeps only in-frame clones and is missing some. The sample includes 100,000 to 150,000 clones, approximately 85% of them seen just once. Sequenced here: peripheral blood, sampled on day 0 of AZD1222 vaccination. The origin of this receptor is an adult in good health. The chain has TRBV27 and TRBJ2-4, with D perhaps given as TRBD1 or TRBD2 (7 bases each). The CDR3 loop is CATSTPQGGNIQYF. In nucleotides, the CDR3 is TGTGCCACCTCGACGCCTCAGGGGGGGAACATTCAGTACTTC.